This T cell receptor beta chain was retrieved from a study of beta chain features in type 1 diabetes. Study-level results: Patients with Type 1 diabetes showed moderately but significantly shorter TCRB CDR3s in all four CD4+ subsets. Cells expressing TCR highly could be over-represented by cDNA sequencing. VDJ junctions from patients with type 1 diabetes contained fewer insertions and more deletions.

The authors reverse transcribed all of the isolated RNA, so sequencing captured expressed TCRB transcripts. Here immunoSEQ multiplex PCR was the method, and the copy in TCRdb shows in-frame clones only, minus some. This sample yields fewer than 400,000 clones, of which around 9.7% are seen a single time; 1% belongs to the top ten. The CDR3 spans 13 residues. CDR1 MNHEY and CDR2 SVGAGI come from the germline V gene. The ends were cut back, 10 bases at V and 1 base at J, with 13 bases in the middle. This clone has only one observation. Its antigen remains unknown. Sequencing was done on a sample of central memory CD4+ T cells from blood. The TCR was taken from a man aged 25-40 years with type 1 diabetes. The J gene is TRBJ1-1, the V gene TRBV6-5, with D possibly being TRBD1 (6 bases). CDR3 sequence reads: CATRGAGNTEAFF. The CDR3 DNA sequence: TGTGCCACACGGGGGGCGGGGAACACTGAAGCTTTCTTT.